This record covers a single T cell receptor beta chain. Which antigen it targets is not known. No base quality values were provided; no much bigger clone lies one nucleotide off. The CDR3 sequence holds 13 residues, the cysteine and phenylalanine included. Here the CDR3 DNA is all that survives: 39 bases in frame from base 1. Reading the germline V gene gives CDR1 KGHSH and CDR2 LQKENI. The V end loses 3 bases and the J end loses 1 base, and a stretch of 6 bases separates them. The entry originates in a study of cytomegalovirus exposure and HLA in healthy donors (dated by TCRdb to 2017 to 2019). Context from the whole study: In an earlier analysis of around 540 of the donors, around 290 Gb of sequence data and 95 million to 130 million unique TCR beta sequences from about 180 million T cells were reported. Roughly 300 gigabases of sequencing data and 70 million to 85 million unique TCR sequences were included in an early release covering about 700 HLA-typed donors. The genetic ancestry cluster associated with self-reported Caucasian donors included 65% to 90% of the roughly 400 genotyped donors. The aim of the study was to test whether cataloging public T cell receptors could identify signatures of past pathogen exposure. Using immunosequencing, the study profiled T cell repertoires from 550 to 750 subjects and related those repertoires to cytomegalovirus serostatus. A separate validation cohort of over a hundred different subjects was used in addition to the approximately 670-subject first cohort. To predict cytomegalovirus infection status, the study brought together high-throughput TCR immunosequencing, statistical association of individual TCRs with disease status, and machine learning. A later analysis re-examined previously published TCR beta repertoires from about 700 donors and added high-resolution HLA genotyping to investigate patterns of TCR occurrence. In the later analysis, no new phenotypic data were used to find candidate immune exposures; instead, reliance was placed on TCR beta sequences and their occurrence across donors. To decide whether each TCR beta V gene segment behaved as functional or pseudogenic, an earlier analysis of some 540 of the donors relied on high-throughput TCR beta sequencing. Donor age, sex, ethnicity and CMV serostatus were compiled together with the repertoire data. In a later genetic analysis, genome-wide SNP genotypes for about three fifths of the 666 donors were used, and that subset was treated as a discovery cohort. All discovery cohort repertoires had been generated on a single sequencing platform. HLA typing covered class I and class II loci at four-digit resolution. The number of donors typed differed by locus, with roughly 620-630 for A, B, C, DRB1 and DQB1, about 500 for DQA1, about 610 for DPA1, and around 450 for DPB1. Four or five DR-DQ haplotypes were handled as single units for association and clustering, since linkage in the cohort was strong. Among some 400 genotyped donors of the cohort, an average of roughly 230,000 unique TCR beta nucleotide sequences was sequenced per donor, of which about 18% were non-productive. What the research found in general, with its limitations: A further reported finding was that TCR beta sequences accurately predicted the HLA-A and HLA-B alleles for most subjects in the first cohort. Because some donors lacked HLA typing at each locus, the association tests relied only on the typed subset. An earlier analysis of 587 of the donors showed that most TCR beta V segments appeared in productive rearrangements either about 87% or about 30% of the time, which broadly matched IMGT annotations. A cluster of highly shared sequence variants was judged likely to represent a technical artifact of the sequencing pipeline. A later analysis reported that several top co-occurrence clusters appeared linked to parvovirus B19, influenza, CMV and Epstein-Barr virus. The only immune exposure information available for the cohort was CMV serostatus. According to a later analysis, TCR association rates differed among HLA loci, with DRB1 alleles showing the most associated TCRs and HLA-C alleles showing the fewest. Compared with equally common non-associated chains, HLA-associated TCR beta chains in a later analysis were more clonally expanded and had lower generation probabilities. A few of the identified cytomegalovirus-associated TCR beta chains were confirmed in vitro to be specific for cytomegalovirus antigens. Because counts were too low, seventeen rarely observed V segments, including chromosome 9 orphons, were excluded from the earlier analysis of 587 of the donors. This cohort had only TCR beta chains sequenced, and the lack of alpha or paired-chain data limited which features could be detected. When HLA alleles, especially DR and DQ, strongly co-occurred, TCR associations were difficult to assign to individual alleles. The classifier was reported to diagnose cytomegalovirus status with high specificity and sensitivity in both the original and validation cohorts. Most TCR sequences were observed very rarely across donors, whereas some public TCRs were present in many individuals. Linkage disequilibrium might explain the correlated functional status among segregating V segments, but an unknown experimental factor could not be ruled out. A later analysis associated 16,951 TCR beta sequences with specific HLA alleles at a false discovery rate of 0.05. The authors suggested that the approach could potentially be extended to other disease states and immunological phenotypes. According to a later analysis, most CMV-associated TCR beta chains appeared to be HLA-restricted, and the HLA associations seemed to be driven largely by CMV exposure. Some IMGT-functional V segments, including TRBV6-2 and TRBV6-3, could not be distinguished by the 87-base-pair reads and were therefore excluded. A total of 150 or so TCR beta chains were listed by the study as associated with cytomegalovirus. Compared with the 666-donor mean, donors in an Asian-associated ancestry cluster had fewer N-insertions in productive TCRs, according to a later genetic analysis. The presence/absence analyses assumed that sequencing depth was roughly uniform across donors, and that assumption may not be true. An association between a missense DCLRE1C variant and V-gene and J-gene trimming of TCR beta chains was found in a later genetic analysis and replicated in an independent cohort.

The cohort consisted of fewer than 700 healthy bone marrow donors. At the time of sampling, all cohort members were nominally healthy, though unrecorded immune exposures were likely present. The donor tested CMV seronegative and was one of the 352 seronegative cohort members. Every donor gave a peripheral blood sample, and the peripheral blood mononuclear cells from that sample were used for TCR beta sequencing. Genomic DNA extraction from the blood cell samples was performed with the Qiagen DNeasy Blood Extraction Kit. The library relied on the immunoSEQ multiplex PCR assay. The multiplex PCR relied on a mix of 60 forward primers for TCR Vbeta segments and 13 reverse primers for TCR Jbeta segments. The CDR3 region of rearranged TCR beta genes was amplified from genomic DNA with a multiplex PCR assay. The Illumina HiSeq System was used to sequence the amplified TCR beta libraries as 87-base-pair reads. From the authors' description of their analysis: A later analysis tallied around 87 million unique TCR beta chains across the 666 repertoires, and around 12 million of those chains were shared by two or more donors. To remove PCR and sequencing errors, raw reads were error-corrected and collapsed into unique sequences using a nearest-neighbor algorithm that merged closely related sequences. Alignment of CDR3 sequences to IMGT reference sequences was used to assign V, D and J gene segments. For a sequence to be retained, a match of at least six nucleotides was required to both a V gene segment and a J gene segment. Rearrangements were called productive when the CDR3 lacked stop codons and stayed in frame with V and J; all others were non-productive. Following IMGT convention, CDR3 was defined as the stretch from the second conserved V-encoded cysteine to the conserved J-encoded phenylalanine. The earlier analysis of 500 to 600 of the donors excluded sequences that lacked an unambiguous match to a single V gene segment. In an earlier analysis of more than 500 of the donors, a V segment was called functional when productive rearrangements were above 56.7%, and segregating when the standard deviation between donors exceeded 5%. A statistical classification framework was developed to diagnose cytomegalovirus status using the catalog of TCR beta chain sequences. V and J gene assignment, in a later analysis, came from comparing TCR nucleotide sequences with IMGT/GENE-DB human TR gene sequences. In a later analysis, CDR3 sequences and most-parsimonious VDJ recombination scenarios were assigned using the TCRdist pipeline. In a later analysis, each TCR beta chain was defined by its CDR3 amino acid sequence together with its V-gene family, and reads lacking a unique V-gene family were excluded. As a way to deal with suspected cross-contamination and a sequencing artifact, a later analysis dropped 450 to 700 nucleotide sequences that were highly shared and had low generation probability. A later analysis calculated a clonal expansion index for each public chain from normalized within-repertoire ranks of inferred template counts. Generation probabilities in a later analysis came from a VDJ recombination model fitted to out-of-frame rearrangements, and those results were checked against IGoR. Hypergeometric tests were used in a later analysis to score TCR-TCR, TCR-HLA and TCR-CMV co-occurrence, with a repertoire-size bias correction applied to the TCR pairs. In a later analysis, false discovery rates were estimated by permuting HLA or CMV assignments 20 times. In a later analysis, co-occurring TCRs were grouped with DBSCAN, and TCRdist sequence similarity was added when clustering was performed within HLA-allele-positive subsets. For co-occurrence clustering, repertoires with fewer than 30,000 or more than 120,000 public chains were excluded, along with 5 or 6 repertoires with anomalous nucleotide sharing. TCRdb carries this immuneACCESS record with in-frame sequences only. Its versions omit some clonotypes, under half of them owing to an unresolved V gene in the studies checked, with the rest unexplained. D and trimming were read from the DNA, whereas the V and J calls and clone size are those reported in that table. The sample data list 150,000 to 200,000 clones, and roughly 80% of these were observed just once. The ten largest account for about 0.7% of the sample.

Sequencing was performed on PBMCs. The V and J genes are TRBV18 and TRBJ2-5, with no confidently assigned D gene. The sequence came from a boy aged 5 to 17 in good health and CMV-seronegative. The bases are TGTGCCAGCTCACCGGAGATCCAAGAGACCCAGTACTTC. Its amino acids are CASSPEIQETQYF.